The source of this T cell receptor (beta chain) is a study of Graves' ophthalmopathy and Graves' hyperthyroidism. Overall study context: Hyperthyroidism was classified as stable if no ophthalmopathy occurred within 18 months of follow-up.

Amplified material comprised TCR beta CDR3 regions derived from RNA transcripts. Scientists carried out first-round RT-PCR using HTBI primers and then a second-round multiplex PCR. Using its own MiXCR run on the multiplex PCR reads, TCRdb lists one record per CDR3 protein. The table records around 520,000 distinct CDR3 sequences, 39% of them present only once. This clonotype was seen only a few times. Its antigen is not identified. Study conclusions and caveats: The model reached roughly 70% sensitivity and approximately 72% specificity for predicting ophthalmopathy progression. Blood also held most thyroid clonotypes expanded above 0.001 frequency.

This TCR derives from an adult man with Graves' hyperthyroidism. The sequenced material came from peripheral blood or thyroid tissue (not recorded which).

The CDR3 DNA follows: TGTGCCAGCAGCCCGCCCCTTGGACTAGCTGGATACGAGCAGTACTTC. It specifies CASSPPLGLAGYEQYF. The gene calls are TRBV7-9 and TRBJ2-7; TRBD2 matches at 8 bases. The CDR3 length is 16 residues. Trimming removed 5 bases from V and 4 bases from J; junction bases left unmatched: 13. Germline V gene data show CDR1 as SEHNR and CDR2 as FQNEAQ (reference sequence).